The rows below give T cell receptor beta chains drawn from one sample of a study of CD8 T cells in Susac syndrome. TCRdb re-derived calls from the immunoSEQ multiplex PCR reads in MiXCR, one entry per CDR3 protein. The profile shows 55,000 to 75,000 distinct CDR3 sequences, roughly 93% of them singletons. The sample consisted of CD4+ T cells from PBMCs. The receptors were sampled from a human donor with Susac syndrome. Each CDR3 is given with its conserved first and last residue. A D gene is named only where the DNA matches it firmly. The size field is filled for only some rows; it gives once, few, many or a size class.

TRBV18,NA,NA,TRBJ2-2,TGTGCCAGCTCACCACAGGGGTCCACCGGGGAGCTGTTTTTT,CASSPQGSTGELFF
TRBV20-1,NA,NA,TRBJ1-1,TGCAGTGCTAGAGGAAGTTTGAACACTGAAGCTTTCTTT,CSARGSLNTEAFF
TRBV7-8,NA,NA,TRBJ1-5,TGTGCCAGCAGCCCCCGAGGAGGGGAGAAGTTTTATAGCAATCAGCCCCAGCATTTT,CASSPRGGEKFYSNQPQHF
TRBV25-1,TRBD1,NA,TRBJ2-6,TGTGCCAGCAGTGCCGCAGGGGGCTTATCTGGGGCCAACGTCCTGACTTTC,CASSAAGGLSGANVLTF
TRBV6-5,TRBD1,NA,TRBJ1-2,TGTGCCAGCAGTTACAGGGGGCTAGACTATGGCTACACCTTC,CASSYRGLDYGYTF
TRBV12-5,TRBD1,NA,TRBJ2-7,TGTGCTAGTGGTTTGTCTGTAACAGGGGTCACCTACGAGCAGTACTTC,CASGLSVTGVTYEQYF
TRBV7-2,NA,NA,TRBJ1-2,TGTGCCAGCAGCGAGGTGGGGCAAGGCTACACCTTC,CASSEVGQGYTF
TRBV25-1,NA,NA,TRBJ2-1,TGTGCCAGCAGTGAGAACGGGGTGTGGGATGAGCAGTTCTTC,CASSENGVWDEQFF
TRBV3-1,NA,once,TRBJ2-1,TGTGCCAGCAGCCAAGATCTAGGGCCCTACTACAATGAGCAGTTCTTC,CASSQDLGPYYNEQFF
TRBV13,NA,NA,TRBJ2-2,TGTGCCAGCACCCCGACGGGGACCACCGGGGAGCTGTTTTTT,CASTPTGTTGELFF
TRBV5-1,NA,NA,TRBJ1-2,TGCGCCAGCAGCTTGGATACATCATCTAACTATGGCTACACCTTC,CASSLDTSSNYGYTF
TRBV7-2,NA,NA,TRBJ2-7,TGTGCCAGCAGCTTAGATCCCGTCTACGAGCAGTACTTC,CASSLDPVYEQYF
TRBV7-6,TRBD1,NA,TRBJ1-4,TGTGCCAGCAGCGAACCATACAGGGGGTCTGAAAAACTGTTTTTT,CASSEPYRGSEKLFF
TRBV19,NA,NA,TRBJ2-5,TGTGCCAGTAGTATAGTTGGCAGGGGGGGAGAAGAGACCCAGTACTTC,CASSIVGRGGEETQYF
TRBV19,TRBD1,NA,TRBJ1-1,TGTGCCAGTAGTATAGTCGACAGGGGTACTGAAGCTTTCTTT,CASSIVDRGTEAFF
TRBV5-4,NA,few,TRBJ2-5,TGTGCCAGCAGCCGGACTGTGTACCAAGAGACCCAGTACTTC,CASSRTVYQETQYF
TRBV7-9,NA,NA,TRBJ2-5,TGTGCCAGCAGCTTAGCGGGGGCAGAAGGGGAGACCCAGTACTTC,CASSLAGAEGETQYF
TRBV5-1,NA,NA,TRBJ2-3,TGCGCCAGCAGCTTTTCTGCTTTCACAGATACGCAGTATTTT,CASSFSAFTDTQYF
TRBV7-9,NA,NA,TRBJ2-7,TGTGCCAGCAGCTTAGGGACCGCCTACGAGCAGTACTTC,CASSLGTAYEQYF
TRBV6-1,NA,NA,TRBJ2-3,TGTGCCAGCAGGCGAGGGACACCTTGGGACACAGATACGCAGTATTTT,CASRRGTPWDTDTQYF
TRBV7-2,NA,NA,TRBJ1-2,TGTGCCAGCAGCTTTTGGGCCGGTAACTATGGCTACACCTTC,CASSFWAGNYGYTF
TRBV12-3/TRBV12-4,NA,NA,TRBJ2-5,TGTGCCAGCACCCTTGGGACTGCCGGCCAAGAGACCCAGTACTTC,CASTLGTAGQETQYF
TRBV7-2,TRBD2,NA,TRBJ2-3,TGTGCCAGCAGCTCAGCGGGGACCTTGGCAGATACGCAGTATTTT,CASSSAGTLADTQYF
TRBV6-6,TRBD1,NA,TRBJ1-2,TGTGCCAGCAGCTACGACCGCAGGGGGAACTATGGCTACACCTTC,CASSYDRRGNYGYTF
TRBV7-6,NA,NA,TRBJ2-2,TGTGCCAGCAGCTTATTTGTGGATGTCACCGGGGAGCTGTTTTTT,CASSLFVDVTGELFF
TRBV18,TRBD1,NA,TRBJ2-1,TGTGCCAGCTCACCAGGGACAGGCTACAATGAGCAGTTCTTC,CASSPGTGYNEQFF
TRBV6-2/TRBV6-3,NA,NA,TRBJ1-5,TGTGCCAGCAGTTACTCCCGCGGGGTATACAATCAGCCCCAGCATTTT,CASSYSRGVYNQPQHF
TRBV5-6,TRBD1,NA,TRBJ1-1,TGTGCCAGCAGCTTGGGGACAGGGGTAGGGTACACTGAAGCTTTCTTT,CASSLGTGVGYTEAFF
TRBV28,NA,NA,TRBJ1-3,TGTGCCAGCAGCCTACAACAGGGTGGCGGAAACACCATATATTTT,CASSLQQGGGNTIYF
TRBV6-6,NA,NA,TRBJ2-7,TGTGCCAGCACTTCGCTTAAGGCGAACTACGAGCAGTACTTC,CASTSLKANYEQYF
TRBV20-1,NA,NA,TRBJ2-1,TGCAGTGCTAGAGACTTCGCGGGACGTGGATACAATGAGCAGTTCTTC,CSARDFAGRGYNEQFF
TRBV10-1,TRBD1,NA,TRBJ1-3,TGCGCCAGCAGTGAACCCTCGGGTGGACAGGCCCTGAAACTCTCTGGAAACACCATATATTTT,CASSEPSGGQALKLSGNTIYF
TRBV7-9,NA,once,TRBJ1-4,TGTGCCAGCAGCGACTTGAGGGAAAAACTGTTTTTT,CASSDLREKLFF
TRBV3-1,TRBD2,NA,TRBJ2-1,TGTGCCAGCAGCCGTAGCGGGGGGGCCTACAATGAGCAGTTCTTC,CASSRSGGAYNEQFF
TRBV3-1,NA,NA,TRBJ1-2,TGTGCCAGCAGCCAAAGGGGGATGGACTATGGCTACACCTTC,CASSQRGMDYGYTF
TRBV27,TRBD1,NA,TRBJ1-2,TGTGCCAGCAGTCGGGACAGGGGGATCTATGGCTACACCTTC,CASSRDRGIYGYTF
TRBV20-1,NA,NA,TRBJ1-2,TGCAGTGCAGCTCTGGTGAGCGCGGTTGGCTACACCTTC,CSAALVSAVGYTF
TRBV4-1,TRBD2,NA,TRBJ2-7,TGCGCCAGCAGCCAAGCGGCGGGGGGCCACTCCTACGAGCAGTACTTC,CASSQAAGGHSYEQYF
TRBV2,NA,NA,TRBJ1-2,TGTGCCAGCAGTCTAGGGACTTCGCGCTACACCTTC,CASSLGTSRYTF
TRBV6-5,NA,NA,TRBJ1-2,TGTGCCAGCAGTTACCTGGGGAGGGAGGCTGGCTACACCTTC,CASSYLGREAGYTF
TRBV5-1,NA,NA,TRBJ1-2,TGCGCCAGCAGCTTGGGACAGGATGGCTACACCTTC,CASSLGQDGYTF
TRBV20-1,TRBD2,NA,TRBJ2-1,TGCAGTGCTAGAGATACCCGGGGGGGCCCTTCGAATGAGCAGTTCTTC,CSARDTRGGPSNEQFF
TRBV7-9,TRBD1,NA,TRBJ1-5,TGTGCCAGCAGCTTAGGGGACAGACCCCAGCCCCAGCATTTT,CASSLGDRPQPQHF
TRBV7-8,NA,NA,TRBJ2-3,TGTGCCAGCAGCCACAGACTAGACCTTAGCACAGATACGCAGTATTTT,CASSHRLDLSTDTQYF
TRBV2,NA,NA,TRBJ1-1,TGTGCCAGCAGTGAAGTCAGGGTTGAAGCTTTCTTT,CASSEVRVEAFF
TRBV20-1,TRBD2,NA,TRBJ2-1,TGCAGTGCGGGACTAGCGGGGGGCATCTCCTACAATGAGCAGTTCTTC,CSAGLAGGISYNEQFF
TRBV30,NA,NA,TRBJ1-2,TGTGCCTGGAGTGGTTCCGCTTTTCCCAATGGCTACACCTTC,CAWSGSAFPNGYTF
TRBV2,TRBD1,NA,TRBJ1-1,TGTGCCAGCAATATAGACAGGGAGGGTGAAGCTTTCTTT,CASNIDREGEAFF
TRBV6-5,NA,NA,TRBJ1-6,TGTGCCAGCAGTCATAGATTGAATTCACCCCTCCACTTT,CASSHRLNSPLHF
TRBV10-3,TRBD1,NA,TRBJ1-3,TGTGCCATCACCTCCCCGACAGGGGCGGGAGGAAACACCATATATTTT,CAITSPTGAGGNTIYF
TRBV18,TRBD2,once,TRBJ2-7,TGTGCCAGCTCACCCATAGCGGGGAGTACCTACGAGCAGTACTTC,CASSPIAGSTYEQYF
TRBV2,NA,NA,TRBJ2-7,TGTGCCAGCAGTGGAACGGGTTCCGAGCAGTACTTC,CASSGTGSEQYF
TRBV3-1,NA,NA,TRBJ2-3,TGTGCCAGCAGCCGAATTTTAGTGTTGGGGGGGCCATGGACAGATACGCAGTATTTT,CASSRILVLGGPWTDTQYF
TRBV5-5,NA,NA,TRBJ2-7,TGTGCCAGCAGCTTCCCTGGGGGCTACGAGCAGTACTTC,CASSFPGGYEQYF
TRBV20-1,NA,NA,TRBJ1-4,TGCAGTGCTTGCGCCGCCGAAAAACTGTTTTTT,CSACAAEKLFF
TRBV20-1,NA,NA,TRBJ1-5,TGCAGTGCAAGGTGGGGTCCCAATCAGCCCCAGCATTTT,CSARWGPNQPQHF
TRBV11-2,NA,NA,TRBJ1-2,TGTGCCAGCAGCTTCAGCGCCAGAAAGGTCGGGTATGGCTACACCTTC,CASSFSARKVGYGYTF
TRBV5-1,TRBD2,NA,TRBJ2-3,TGCGCCAGCAGCTTGTTTTTGGCGGGGGGGCCTAAGGGCACAGATACGCAGTATTTT,CASSLFLAGGPKGTDTQYF